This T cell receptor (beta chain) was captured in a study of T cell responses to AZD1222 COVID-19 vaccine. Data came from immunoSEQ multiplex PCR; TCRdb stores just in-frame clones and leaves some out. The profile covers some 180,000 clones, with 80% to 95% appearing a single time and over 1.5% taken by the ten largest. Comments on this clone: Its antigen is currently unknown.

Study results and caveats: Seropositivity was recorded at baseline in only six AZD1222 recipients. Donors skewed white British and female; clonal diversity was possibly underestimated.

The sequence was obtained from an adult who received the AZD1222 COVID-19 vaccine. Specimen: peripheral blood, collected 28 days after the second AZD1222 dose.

The CDR3 sequence: CASSERIAGSYNEQFF. DNA of the CDR3: TGTGCCAGCAGTGAGAGGATAGCGGGCTCCTACAATGAGCAGTTCTTC. This chain links TRBV2 with TRBJ2-1; 7 positions match TRBD2. The ends lost 3 bases at V and 0 bases at J; junction bases unmatched: 5. Per the germline V gene, CDR1 is SNHLY and CDR2 is FYNNEI. This CDR3 is built from 16 residues.